A single sample gave rise to the 27 T cell receptor beta chains below, sequenced in a study of T-cell memory formation after mild COVID-19. MiXCR, applied by TCRdb to the 5' RACE reads, yields one record per CDR3 protein. The sample has a few hundred thousand distinct CDR3 sequences, approximately 19% seen once. The source material was PBMCs or a T cell subset sorted from them (not recorded which). These TCRs come from a man between 18 and 29 years old who had mild COVID-19 (a few samples of this study predate the infection). Cell type and time point are not known.

This clonotype was seen only once. V gene TRBV4-1 combines with J gene TRBJ2-1; either TRBD1 or TRBD2 may supply D (5 bases each). This CDR3 contains 13 residues. Trimming left V 0 bases short and J 14 bases short, with 14 bases between. Germline V CDR1 and CDR2: MGHRA, YSYEKL. CDR3 protein: CASSQDLEGSKFF. CDR3 nucleotides: TGCGCCAGCAGCCAAGATCTAGAGGGGTCGAAGTTCTTC.

The chain carries TRBV12-3 or TRBV12-4 and TRBJ1-2; TRBD1 might be the D (5 bases). The length of the CDR3 is 13 residues. V was clipped by 5 bases and J by 4 bases, with 11 bases between them. The CDR3 bases are TGTGCCAGCAGTATTCGCAGGGCCTATGGCTACACCTTC. Translation gives CASSIRRAYGYTF.

V gene TRBV9 combines with J gene TRBJ2-3; D is unclear. The CDR3 loop spans 14 amino acids. Germline V gene data show CDR1 as SGDLS and CDR2 as YYNGEE. The V gene lost 0 bases and the J gene lost 4 bases, with 9 bases spanning the gap. The CDR3 sequence: CASSVDPLPDTQYF. CDR3 DNA sequence: TGTGCCAGCAGCGTAGACCCTCTCCCAGATACGCAGTATTTT.

This clonotype was observed a few times. The chain joins TRBV5-1 to TRBJ2-5; the D gene could be TRBD1 or TRBD2 (6 bases each). Trimming pared 0 bases from V and 2 bases from J, leaving 14 bases between. In germline, CDR1 is SGHRS, CDR2 YFSETQ. This CDR3 comprises 16 residues. Here the CDR3 DNA reads TGCGCCAGCAGCTTGGGTGTCCGGGGGACACAAGAGACCCAGTACTTC. Encoded protein: CASSLGVRGTQETQYF.

The chain combines TRBV11-2 with TRBJ2-1; D may be TRBD2 (6 bases). This CDR3 contains 13 residues. Germline lookup yields CDR1 SGHAT and CDR2 FQNNGV. V lost 4 bases to trimming and J lost 6 bases, with 10 bases between them. The CDR3 DNA follows: TGTGCCAGCAGCTCGGGGGTCCCCAATGAGCAGTTCTTC. Translating gives CASSSGVPNEQFF.

This clonotype was seen a handful of times. CDR3 nucleotide sequence: TGTGCCAGCAGCGTGGCCTCTTCTGTGGCCGGGGAGCTGTTTTTT. This translates into CASSVASSVAGELFF. J is TRBJ2-2 and V is TRBV9; no definite D call. The CDR3 is made up of 15 amino acids. V lost 2 bases, J lost 6 bases, and 14 bases lay in between. CDR1 is SGDLS and CDR2 is YYNGEE in the germline V gene. Complete variable domain (other parts from reference TRBV9 and TRBJ2-2): DSGVTQTPKHLITATGQRVTLRCSPRSGDLSVYWYQQSLDQGLQFLIQYYNGEERAKGNILERFSAQQFPDLHSELNLSSLELGDSALYFCASSVASSVAGELFFGEGSRLTVL.

The rearrangement links TRBV27 to TRBJ1-5; TRBD1 matches at 9 bases. The germline V gene encodes CDR1 MNHEY and CDR2 SMNVEV (reference sequence). The CDR3 covers 14 residues. J gave up 6 bases and V 8 bases, and 8 bases lay outside the gene matches. As DNA, the CDR3 is TGTGCCAGCGGCCGGGACAGGGCAAGTCAGCCCCAGCATTTT. Translation gives CASGRDRASQPQHF.

This clonotype has a handful of counts. This chain joins TRBV6-6 and TRBJ1-6; D perhaps matches TRBD1 (5 bases). Germline-derived CDR1 and CDR2 are MNHNY and SVGAGI (reference sequence). The germline V and J ends were trimmed by 7 bases and 7 bases, with 11 bases remaining between them. The CDR3 totals 13 residues. The CDR3 loop reads CASNQGFNSPLHF. CDR3 nucleotides: TGTGCCAGCAATCAGGGATTCAATTCACCCCTCCACTTT.

This clonotype was seen ten or more times. This chain joins TRBV29-1 and TRBJ2-1; TRBD1 aligns across 7 bases. This CDR3 is built from 14 residues. From germline, CDR1 is SQVTM and CDR2 ANQGSEA. V gave up 6 bases and J gave up 7 bases; unmatched junction bases: 12. CDR3 coding DNA: TGCAGCGTACTACAGGGGATCCTAGGGAATGAGCAGTTCTTC. Amino acids: CSVLQGILGNEQFF.

In its sample, this clonotype was seen a few times. The J gene is TRBJ1-2, the V gene TRBV5-6; D ambiguous. From germline, CDR1 is SGHDT and CDR2 YYEEEE. Between the trimmed V and J ends, which lost 3 bases and 4 bases, there was a span of 13 bases. The CDR3 loop spans 14 amino acids. The CDR3 here is CASSYEEELYGYTF. DNA for the CDR3: TGTGCCAGCAGCTATGAGGAGGAGCTCTATGGCTACACCTTC.

The rearrangement joins TRBV6-6 to TRBJ1-2; tentative D call: TRBD1 (5 bases). With 4 bases removed from V and 0 bases from J, the gap between germline ends came to 12 bases. Germline values: CDR1 MNHNY, CDR2 SVGAGI (reference sequence). CDR3 size: 15 residues. The CDR3, as DNA: TGTGCCAGCAGTTCGACCGGGACGGCTAACTATGGCTACACCTTC. This sequence encodes CASSSTGTANYGYTF.

J is TRBJ1-4 and V is TRBV6-6; no clear D. The CDR3 is made up of 17 amino acids. Germline CDR1 is MNHNY and CDR2 is SVGAGI (reference sequence). V lost 2 bases, J lost 0 bases, and 13 bases lay in between. Here the CDR3 reads CASSYPTNPTTNEKLFF. In DNA, the CDR3 is TGTGCCAGCAGTTACCCGACGAACCCTACAACTAATGAAAAACTGTTTTTT.

This clonotype was detected only a few times. The rearrangement links TRBV3-1 to TRBJ2-2, with 9 bases fitting TRBD2. Germline V gives CDR1 LGHDT, CDR2 YNNKEL (reference sequence). The CDR3 runs 17 residues. The trim removed 6 bases at V and 1 base at J, leaving 9 bases unmatched. CDR3 nucleotides: TGTGCCAGCAGTTTCATAGCGGGGGAGGGGAACACCGGGGAGCTGTTTTTT. Translation gives CASSFIAGEGNTGELFF.

The V and J genes are TRBV19 and TRBJ2-5; possible D gene TRBD1, 6 bases. Germline V CDR1 and CDR2: LNHDA, SQIVND (reference sequence). This CDR3 is 15 amino acids long. V gave up 5 bases and J gave up 0 bases, with 13 bases separating them. Here the CDR3 DNA reads TGTGCCAGTAGTCCCTTCACAGGGAACCAAGAGACCCAGTACTTC. It specifies CASSPFTGNQETQYF.

The V gene is TRBV12-3 or TRBV12-4, the J gene TRBJ1-5; a possible D gene is TRBD1 (6 bases). CDR3 length: 14 amino acids. Trimming pared 3 bases from V and 6 bases from J, leaving 12 bases between. This CDR3 reads CASSFMGGAQPQHF. DNA of the CDR3: TGTGCCAGCAGTTTCATGGGGGGGGCTCAGCCCCAGCATTTT.

This clonotype was seen only a few times. The rearrangement uses TRBV5-4 and TRBJ1-4; a possible D gene is TRBD1 (6 bases). V was cut by 2 bases and J by 5 bases, with 7 bases left in between. This CDR3 comprises 13 residues. CDR1 and CDR2 from the germline V gene are SGHNT and YYREEE (reference sequence). This CDR3 reads CASSFQGNEKLFF. The CDR3 coding sequence is TGTGCCAGCAGCTTCCAGGGGAATGAAAAACTGTTTTTT. The complete variable domain, with remaining parts taken from reference TRBV5-4 and TRBJ1-4, reads ETGVTQSPTHLIKTRGQQVTLRCSSQSGHNTVSWYQQALGQGPQFIFQYYREEENGRGNFPPRFSGLQFPNYSSELNVNALELDDSALYLCASSFQGNEKLFFGSGTQLSVL.

The J gene is TRBJ2-5, the V gene TRBV25-1; D gene unclear. Germline loops: CDR1 MGHDK, CDR2 SYGVNS. There are 10 residues in the CDR3. Trimming took 6 bases from V and 6 from J, leaving 5 bases between them. The chain's CDR3 is CASRGKTQYF. As DNA, the CDR3 is TGTGCCAGCAGGGGGAAGACCCAGTACTTC.

This clonotype was found once. The V and J genes are TRBV12-3 or TRBV12-4 and TRBJ2-3; 13 nucleotides align to TRBD2. V shed 4 bases and J 5 bases; nucleotides not matched to a gene: 6. This CDR3 is 16 amino acids long. CDR3 protein: CASSSGTSGAIDTQYF. Written as DNA, the CDR3 is TGTGCCAGCAGTTCTGGGACTAGCGGGGCTATAGATACGCAGTATTTT.

This clonotype was seen more than once but under ten times. The chain has TRBV4-1 and TRBJ1-1; D remains ambiguous. Germline V gene data show CDR1 as MGHRA and CDR2 as YSYEKL. The CDR3 sequence is 17 residues long. V lost 0 bases and J lost 4, with 18 bases in between. CDR3 protein: CASSQDGRAPSGTEAFF. CDR3 coding DNA: TGCGCCAGCAGCCAAGATGGCCGGGCCCCGAGTGGCACTGAAGCTTTCTTT.

J is TRBJ2-7 and V is TRBV9; 10 positions agree with TRBD1. CDR1 SGDLS and CDR2 YYNGEE come from the germline V gene. J gave up 3 bases and V 0 bases, and 6 bases lay outside the gene matches. This CDR3 is built from 16 residues. CDR3 protein: CASSVGGQGTLYEQYF. The CDR3 DNA is TGTGCCAGCAGCGTAGGGGGACAGGGGACCCTCTACGAGCAGTACTTC.

The rearrangement joins TRBV5-8 to TRBJ2-3; the D gene is possibly TRBD2 (7 bases). Trimming stripped 4 bases from V and 2 bases from J, with 14 bases between. The CDR3 contains 15 residues. Germline CDR1 SGHTS, CDR2 YDEGEE. This chain's CDR3 is CASSGRGPLTDTQYF. The DNA of the CDR3 is TGTGCCAGCAGCGGGCGGGGGCCCCTCACAGATACGCAGTATTTT. The full variable domain, its missing parts supplied by reference TRBV5-8 and TRBJ2-3, is EAGVTQSPTHLIKTRGQQATLRCSPISGHTSVYWYQQALGLGLQFLLWYDEGEERNRGNFPPRFSGRQFPNYSSELNVNALELEDSALYLCASSGRGPLTDTQYFGPGTRLTVL.

The gene calls are TRBV6-5 and TRBJ2-5; D not certain. V was cut by 8 bases and J by 5 bases, with 12 bases left in between. The length of the CDR3 is 12 residues. Germline values: CDR1 MNHEY, CDR2 SVGAGI. CDR3 coding DNA: TGTGCCAGCTTCTTGGACGGCGAGACCCAGTACTTC. It specifies CASFLDGETQYF.

This clonotype was seen a handful of times. The CDR3 loop is CASSGQGPWEQYF. CDR3 coding DNA: TGTGCCAGCAGTGGGCAGGGTCCGTGGGAGCAGTACTTC. The gene calls are TRBV12-3 or TRBV12-4 and TRBJ2-7, with D possibly being TRBD1 (5 bases). CDR3 length: 13 residues. V lost 5 bases and J lost 7, with 15 bases in between.

Only a few counts were recorded for this clonotype. The J gene is TRBJ2-2, the V gene TRBV5-1, with TRBD1 identical over 7 bases. This CDR3 spans 17 amino acids. Losses at the gene ends were 3 bases for V and 7 bases for J; bases not matched to a gene: 15. CDR1 is SGHRS, CDR2 YFSETQ, per germline. The CDR3 sequence is CASSSPTQTGKFGELFF. In nucleotides, the CDR3 is TGCGCCAGCAGCTCCCCCACCCAGACAGGGAAATTCGGGGAGCTGTTTTTT.

The rearrangement links TRBV5-6 to TRBJ1-6; possibly TRBD1 for D (5 bases). Germline lookup yields CDR1 SGHDT and CDR2 YYEEEE. The CDR3 sequence is 14 residues long. V lost 2 bases and J 8 bases, leaving 11 bases between the germline ends. As DNA, the CDR3 is TGTGCCAGCAGCTTTCAGGGTTTCGATTCACCCCTCCACTTT. Protein product: CASSFQGFDSPLHF.

This chain links TRBV20-1 with TRBJ2-1; TRBD1 or TRBD2 may be the D gene (7 bases each). Germline assignment: CDR1 DFQATT and CDR2 SNEGSKA (reference sequence). The CDR3 consists of 14 residues. Trimming cost V 6 bases and J 5 bases, with 17 bases left between them. CDR3 DNA: TGCAGTGCCGCAGGGGGGGGGCGCCACAATGAGCAGTTCTTC. Amino acid sequence: CSAAGGGRHNEQFF.

This clonotype was detected many times. This rearrangement joins TRBV5-1 to TRBJ2-1, with D possibly TRBD1 on 7 matching bases. From germline, CDR1 is SGHRS and CDR2 YFSETQ. Deletions cut 3 bases from V and 12 bases from J, with 25 bases between. CDR3 length equals 16 residues. CDR3 sequence reads: CASSSVQGTAQGGQFF. The DNA of the CDR3 is TGCGCCAGCAGCTCTGTACAGGGAACCGCGCAGGGGGGGCAGTTCTTC. Combining the CDR3 with reference TRBV5-1 and TRBJ2-1 gives the whole variable domain KAGVTQTPRYLIKTRGQQVTLSCSPISGHRSVSWYQQTPGQGLQFLFEYFSETQRNKGNFPGRFSGRQFSNSRSEMNVSTLELGDSALYLCASSSVQGTAQGGQFFGPGTRLTVL.